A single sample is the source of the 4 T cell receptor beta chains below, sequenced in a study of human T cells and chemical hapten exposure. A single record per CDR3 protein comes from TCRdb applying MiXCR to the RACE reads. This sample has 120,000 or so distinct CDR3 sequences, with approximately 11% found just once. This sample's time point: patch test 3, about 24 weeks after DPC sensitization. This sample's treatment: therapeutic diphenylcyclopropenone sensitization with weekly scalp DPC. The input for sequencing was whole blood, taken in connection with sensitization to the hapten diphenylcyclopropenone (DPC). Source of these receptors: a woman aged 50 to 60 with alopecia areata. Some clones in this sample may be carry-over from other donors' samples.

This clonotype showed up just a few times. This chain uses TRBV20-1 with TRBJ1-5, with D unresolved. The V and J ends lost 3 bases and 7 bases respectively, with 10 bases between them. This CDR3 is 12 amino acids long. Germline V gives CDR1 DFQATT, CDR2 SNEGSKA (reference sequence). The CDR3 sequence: CSASGGRQPQHF. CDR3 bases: TGCAGTGCTAGCGGCGGGAGACAGCCCCAGCATTTT.

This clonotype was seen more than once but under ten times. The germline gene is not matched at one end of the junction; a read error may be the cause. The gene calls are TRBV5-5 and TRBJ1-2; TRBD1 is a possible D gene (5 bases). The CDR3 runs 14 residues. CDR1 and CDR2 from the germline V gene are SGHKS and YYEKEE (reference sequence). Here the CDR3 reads CASTLAQGNYGYTF. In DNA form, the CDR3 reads TGTGCCAGCACCTTGGCGCAGGGTAACTATGGCTACACCTTC. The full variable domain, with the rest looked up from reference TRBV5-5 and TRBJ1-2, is DAGVTQSPTHLIKTRGQQVTLRCSPISGHKSVSWYQQVLGQGPQFIFQYYEKEERGRGNFPDRFSARQFPNYSSELNVNALLLGDSALYLCASTLAQGNYGYTFGSGTRLTVV.

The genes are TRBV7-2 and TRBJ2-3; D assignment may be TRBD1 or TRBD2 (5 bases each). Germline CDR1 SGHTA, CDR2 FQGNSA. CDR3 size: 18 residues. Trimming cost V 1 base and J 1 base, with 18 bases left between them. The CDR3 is CASSLDPLWRGGTDTQYF. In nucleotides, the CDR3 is TGTGCCAGCAGCTTAGACCCCCTGTGGAGAGGGGGCACAGATACGCAGTATTTT.

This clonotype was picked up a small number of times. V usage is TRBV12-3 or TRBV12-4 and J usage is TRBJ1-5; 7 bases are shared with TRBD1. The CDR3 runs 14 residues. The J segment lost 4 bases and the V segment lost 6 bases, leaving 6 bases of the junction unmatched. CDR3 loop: CASRPDRDNQPQHF. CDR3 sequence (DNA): TGTGCCAGCAGGCCCGACAGGGATAATCAGCCCCAGCATTTT.